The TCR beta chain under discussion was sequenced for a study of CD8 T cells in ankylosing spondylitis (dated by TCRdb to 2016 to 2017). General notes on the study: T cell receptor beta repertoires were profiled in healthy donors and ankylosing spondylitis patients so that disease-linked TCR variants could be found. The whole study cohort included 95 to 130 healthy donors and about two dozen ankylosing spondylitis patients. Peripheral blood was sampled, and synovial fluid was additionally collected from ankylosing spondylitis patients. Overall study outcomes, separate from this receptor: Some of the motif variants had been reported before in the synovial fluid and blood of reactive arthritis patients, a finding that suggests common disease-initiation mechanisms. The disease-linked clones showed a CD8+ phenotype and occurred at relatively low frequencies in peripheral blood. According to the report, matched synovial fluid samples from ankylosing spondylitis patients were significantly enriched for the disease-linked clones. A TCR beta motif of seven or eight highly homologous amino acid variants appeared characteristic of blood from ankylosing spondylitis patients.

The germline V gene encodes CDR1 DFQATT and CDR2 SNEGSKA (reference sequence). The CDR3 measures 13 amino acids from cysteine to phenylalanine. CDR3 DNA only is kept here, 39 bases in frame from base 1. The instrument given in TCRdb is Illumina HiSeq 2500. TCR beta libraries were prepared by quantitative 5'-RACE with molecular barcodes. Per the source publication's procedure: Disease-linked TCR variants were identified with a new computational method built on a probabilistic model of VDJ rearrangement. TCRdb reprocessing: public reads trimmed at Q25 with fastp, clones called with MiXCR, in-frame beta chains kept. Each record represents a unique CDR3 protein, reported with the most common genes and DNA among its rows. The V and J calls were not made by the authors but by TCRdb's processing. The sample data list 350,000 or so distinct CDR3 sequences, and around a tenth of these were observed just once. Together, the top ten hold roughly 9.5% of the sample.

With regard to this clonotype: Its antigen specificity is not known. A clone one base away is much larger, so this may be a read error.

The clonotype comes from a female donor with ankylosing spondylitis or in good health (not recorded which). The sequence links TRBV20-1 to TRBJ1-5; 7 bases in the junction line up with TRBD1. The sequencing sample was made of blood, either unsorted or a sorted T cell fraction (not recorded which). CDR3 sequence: CSALGRGVQPQNF. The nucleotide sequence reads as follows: TGCAGTGCTCTCGGCAGGGGGGTTCAGCCCCAGAATTTT.